What follows are 30 T cell receptor beta chains derived from one specimen sequenced in a study of T cells expressing NK-cell markers. Each CDR3 protein gets one entry in TCRdb, which reprocessed the 5' RACE reads and gives no DNA. The sample table includes about 260,000 distinct CDR3 sequences. The sequenced sample was blood T cells: a sorted CD56 or NKG2C T cell subset, CD4+ or CD8+ T cells, or bulk PBMC T cells (not recorded which). Receptors were obtained from a man younger than 35 in good health.

The chain's CDR3 is CATNPGTSPYNEQFF. This chain links TRBV6-2 or TRBV6-3 with TRBJ2-1; without DNA, the TCRdb call of TRBD2 cannot be checked. Germline CDR1 and CDR2: MNHEY and SVGEGT. The CDR3 runs to 15 residues.

The V call is TRBV10-3, the J call TRBJ1-1; absent DNA, TCRdb's TRBD1 call cannot be checked. This CDR3 comprises 16 residues. The germline V gene encodes CDR1 ENHRY and CDR2 SYGVKD. CDR3 loop: CAISGDRGQRNTEAFF.

This chain connects TRBV20-1 to TRBJ2-5; TCRdb names TRBD2, which stays unverified in the absence of DNA. The CDR3 runs 16 residues. The V gene's germline CDR1 is DFQATT and CDR2 SNEGSKA (reference sequence). Here the CDR3 reads CSASSGVRGRFETQYF.

V and J are TRBV2 and TRBJ2-2; TCRdb's D call, TRBD2, is unchecked because there is no DNA. The germline gives CDR1 SNHLY, CDR2 FYNNEI. The CDR3 contains 14 residues. CDR3 sequence reads: CASSTSGSTGELFF.

The chain recombines TRBV29-1 with TRBJ2-7; TCRdb calls TRBD1, which cannot be checked without DNA. Germline assignment: CDR1 SQVTM and CDR2 ANQGSEA. The CDR3 has 14 amino acids. CDR3 loop: CSAHSWGYPYEQYF.

The J gene is TRBJ2-7, the V gene TRBV11-2; there is no DNA to check the TCRdb D call of TRBD1. The CDR3 sequence is 16 residues long. The germline V gene has CDR1 SGHAT and CDR2 FQNNGV. CDR3 region: CASSSQAGWTGYEQYF.

V gene TRBV20-1 combines with J gene TRBJ2-2. This CDR3 has 12 amino acids. CDR1 is DFQATT, CDR2 SNEGSKA, per germline (reference sequence). This CDR3 reads CSASFSSGELFF.

This chain joins TRBV10-3 and TRBJ2-1; TCRdb proposes TRBD1, but this gene call is untestable without DNA. The germline gives CDR1 ENHRY, CDR2 SYGVKD. The CDR3 is made up of 13 amino acids. CDR3 region: CAISDPRGLEQFF.

The rearrangement joins TRBV27 to TRBJ1-3; lacking DNA, the TRBD1 call made by TCRdb goes unchecked. Germline CDR1 is MNHEY and CDR2 is SMNVEV (reference sequence). This CDR3 contains 14 residues. CDR3 loop: CASSPGQGRNTIYF.

The chain carries TRBV30 and TRBJ1-5; the TCRdb call, TRBD1, lacks DNA for checking. The CDR3 covers 15 residues. CDR1 is GTSNPN, CDR2 SVGIG, per germline (reference sequence). CDR3 region: CAWSGGQGAAQPQHF.

The chain employs TRBV12-3 or TRBV12-4 and TRBJ2-5; TCRdb selects TRBD1, and the lack of DNA leaves this call unchecked. The CDR3 has 14 amino acids. CDR3: CASSFGGIGETQYF.

The chain has TRBV18 and TRBJ2-7; TCRdb picks TRBD2, but there is no DNA to check that call. This CDR3 contains 14 residues. Germline loops: CDR1 KGHSH, CDR2 LQKENI. The CDR3 reads CASSPVKGNYEQYF.

The rearrangement links TRBV29-1 to TRBJ2-7. In germline, CDR1 is SQVTM, CDR2 ANQGSEA. The CDR3 is made up of 12 amino acids. The CDR3 here is CSVELKIGEQYF.

The genes are TRBV11-2 and TRBJ2-2; as DNA is missing, the TRBD2 call by TCRdb cannot be tested. CDR3 size: 17 residues. The germline gives CDR1 SGHAT, CDR2 FQNNGV. This CDR3 is CASSLISGRPNTGELFF.

J is TRBJ2-7 and V is TRBV7-9; TCRdb proposes TRBD2, but this gene call is untestable without DNA. In germline, CDR1 is SEHNR, CDR2 FQNEAQ (reference sequence). The CDR3 consists of 19 residues. CDR3 in amino acids: CASSLRRAGLAAITYEQYF.

The rearrangement joins TRBV30 to TRBJ1-1. The CDR3 is 13 residues long. From germline, CDR1 is GTSNPN and CDR2 SVGIG (reference sequence). The CDR3 sequence is CAWSWNRGTEAFF. The full variable domain, completed using reference TRBV30 and TRBJ1-1, is SQTIHQWPATLVQPVGSPLSLECTVEGTSNPNLYWYRQAAGRGLQLLFYSVGIGQISSEVPQNLSASRPQDRQFILSSKKLLLSDSGFYLCAWSWNRGTEAFFGQGTRLTVV.

The V call is TRBV18, the J call TRBJ1-5. CDR3 length: 16 residues. From germline, CDR1 is KGHSH and CDR2 LQKENI. Here the CDR3 reads CASSLTGGSLNQPQHF.

This chain joins TRBV7-9 and TRBJ2-5; TCRdb indicates TRBD1, and absent DNA this call remains unverified. The CDR3 has 13 amino acids. Germline CDR1 reads SEHNR; CDR2 reads FQNEAQ (reference sequence). This CDR3 is CASSWGMKETQYF.

The CDR3: CASSFGGEGYEQYF. The V call is TRBV12-3 or TRBV12-4, the J call TRBJ2-7; TCRdb selects TRBD1, and the lack of DNA leaves this call unchecked. This CDR3 is built from 14 residues.

The chain combines TRBV4-2 with TRBJ1-1; TCRdb picks TRBD1, but there is no DNA to check that call. Germline V gives CDR1 LGHNA, CDR2 YNFKEQ. The CDR3 sequence is 15 residues long. CDR3 amino acids: CASSQGDRANTEAFF.

The chain combines TRBV12-3 or TRBV12-4 with TRBJ1-4. CDR3 size: 16 residues. CDR3 in amino acids: CASSFSGAVANEKLFF.

The chain combines TRBV30 with TRBJ1-2. The CDR3 is 11 residues long. Germline V lookup: CDR1 GTSNPN, CDR2 SVGIG (reference sequence). CDR3 region: CAWSPLNGYTF.

The V and J genes are TRBV4-3 and TRBJ2-7; TCRdb proposes TRBD1, but this gene call is untestable without DNA. CDR1 is LGHNA and CDR2 is YSLEER in the germline V gene. This CDR3 spans 13 amino acids. The CDR3 is CASSQDGTGEQYF.

CDR3 sequence reads: CASSLQIAGAEAFF. The V gene is TRBV7-8, the J gene TRBJ1-1. This CDR3 is 14 amino acids long. Per the germline V gene, CDR1 is SGHVS and CDR2 is FQNEAQ.

The V and J genes are TRBV29-1 and TRBJ2-7; TCRdb proposes TRBD1, but this gene call is untestable without DNA. The CDR3 sequence is 12 residues long. Germline assignment: CDR1 SQVTM and CDR2 ANQGSEA. Here the CDR3 reads CSVELDWGEQYF.

The V gene is TRBV27, the J gene TRBJ2-1; TCRdb's D call, TRBD1, is unchecked because there is no DNA. The CDR3 extends over 15 amino acids. Germline loops: CDR1 MNHEY, CDR2 SMNVEV (reference sequence). The CDR3 is CASKLGGTDYNEQFF.

This chain joins TRBV5-6 and TRBJ2-2. The CDR3 sequence is 15 residues long. The V gene's germline CDR1 is SGHDT and CDR2 YYEEEE. The CDR3 region is CASSLGRQNTGELFF.

The V call is TRBV29-1, the J call TRBJ2-4; TCRdb gives TRBD2 as the D gene, but with no DNA this cannot be confirmed. The CDR3 totals 12 residues. From germline, CDR1 is SQVTM and CDR2 ANQGSEA. This CDR3 reads CSVWRGQNIQYF.

The chain couples TRBV5-1 to TRBJ2-1. Germline lookup yields CDR1 SGHRS and CDR2 YFSETQ. The CDR3 length is 17 residues. CDR3 loop: CASSLAKLPSSYNEQFF. Supplemented by reference TRBV5-1 and TRBJ2-1, the full variable domain reads KAGVTQTPRYLIKTRGQQVTLSCSPISGHRSVSWYQQTPGQGLQFLFEYFSETQRNKGNFPGRFSGRQFSNSRSEMNVSTLELGDSALYLCASSLAKLPSSYNEQFFGPGTRLTVL.

The chain carries TRBV7-2 and TRBJ1-5. The CDR3 totals 13 residues. The germline gives CDR1 SGHTA, CDR2 FQGNSA. CDR3 sequence: CASSGTYPQPQHF.